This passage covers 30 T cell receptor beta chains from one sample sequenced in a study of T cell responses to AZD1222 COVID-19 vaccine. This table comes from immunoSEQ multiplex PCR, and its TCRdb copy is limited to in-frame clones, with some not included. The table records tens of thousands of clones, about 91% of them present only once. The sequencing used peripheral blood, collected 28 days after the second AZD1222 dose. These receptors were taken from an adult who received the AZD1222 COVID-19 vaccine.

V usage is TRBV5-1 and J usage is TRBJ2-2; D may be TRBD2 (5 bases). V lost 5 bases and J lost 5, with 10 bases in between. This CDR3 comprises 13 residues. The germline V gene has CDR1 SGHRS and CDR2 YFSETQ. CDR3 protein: CASSLRVTGELFF. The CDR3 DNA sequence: TGCGCCAGCAGTCTGAGGGTAACCGGGGAGCTGTTTTTT.

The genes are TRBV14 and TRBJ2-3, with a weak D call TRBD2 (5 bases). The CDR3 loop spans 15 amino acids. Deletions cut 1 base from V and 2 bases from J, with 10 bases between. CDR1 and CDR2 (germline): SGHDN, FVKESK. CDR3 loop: CASSQGGYATDTQYF. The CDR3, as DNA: TGTGCCAGCAGCCAAGGCGGGTACGCCACAGATACGCAGTATTTT.

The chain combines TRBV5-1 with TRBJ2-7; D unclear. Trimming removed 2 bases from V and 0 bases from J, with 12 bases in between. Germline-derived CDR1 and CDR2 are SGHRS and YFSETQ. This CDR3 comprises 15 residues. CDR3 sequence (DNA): TGCGCCAGCAGCTTTGGGCAACTCACCTCCTACGAGCAGTACTTC. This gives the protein CASSFGQLTSYEQYF.

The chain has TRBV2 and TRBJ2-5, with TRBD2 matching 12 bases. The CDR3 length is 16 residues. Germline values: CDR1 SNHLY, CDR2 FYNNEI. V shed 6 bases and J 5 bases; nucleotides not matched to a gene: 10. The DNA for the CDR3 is TGTGCCAGCAGATACACCCCCGGGACTAGCGGGGAGACCCAGTACTTC. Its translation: CASRYTPGTSGETQYF.

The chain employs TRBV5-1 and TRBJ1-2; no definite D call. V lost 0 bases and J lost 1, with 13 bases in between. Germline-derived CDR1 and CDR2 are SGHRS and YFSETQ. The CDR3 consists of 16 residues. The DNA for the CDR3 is TGCGCCAGCAGCTTGGGTGCGGTGGAGGGTAACTATGGCTACACCTTC. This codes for CASSLGAVEGNYGYTF.

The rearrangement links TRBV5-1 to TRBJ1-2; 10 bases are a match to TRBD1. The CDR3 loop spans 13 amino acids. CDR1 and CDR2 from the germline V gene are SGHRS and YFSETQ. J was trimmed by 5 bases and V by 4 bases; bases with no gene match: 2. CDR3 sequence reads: CASSMGQGYGYTF. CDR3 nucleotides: TGCGCCAGCAGCATGGGACAGGGGTATGGCTACACCTTC.

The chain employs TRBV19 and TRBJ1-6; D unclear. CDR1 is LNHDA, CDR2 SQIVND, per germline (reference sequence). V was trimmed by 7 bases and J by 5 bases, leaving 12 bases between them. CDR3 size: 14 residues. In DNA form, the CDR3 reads TGTGCCAGTACCCAATCGGTGCATAATTCACCCCTCCACTTT. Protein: CASTQSVHNSPLHF. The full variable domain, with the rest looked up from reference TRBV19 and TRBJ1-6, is DGGITQSPKYLFRKEGQNVTLSCEQNLNHDAMYWYRQDPGQGLRLIYYSQIVNDFQKGDIAEGYSVSREKKESFPLTVTSAQKNPTAFYLCASTQSVHNSPLHFGNGTRLTVT.

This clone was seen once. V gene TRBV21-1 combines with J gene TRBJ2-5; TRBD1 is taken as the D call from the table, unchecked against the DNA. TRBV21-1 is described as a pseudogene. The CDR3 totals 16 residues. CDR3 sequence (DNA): TGTGCCAGCAGCAAAATCCTAAAGACAGGGCGGGAGACCCAGTACTTC. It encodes CASSKILKTGRETQYF.

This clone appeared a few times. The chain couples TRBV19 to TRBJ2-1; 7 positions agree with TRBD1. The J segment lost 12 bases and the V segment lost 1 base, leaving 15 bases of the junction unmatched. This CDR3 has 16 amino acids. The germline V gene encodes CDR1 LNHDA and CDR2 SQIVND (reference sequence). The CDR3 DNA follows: TGTGCCAGTAGTATAGGGGACATGATATACAGGGGCGGGCAGTTCTTC. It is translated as CASSIGDMIYRGGQFF.

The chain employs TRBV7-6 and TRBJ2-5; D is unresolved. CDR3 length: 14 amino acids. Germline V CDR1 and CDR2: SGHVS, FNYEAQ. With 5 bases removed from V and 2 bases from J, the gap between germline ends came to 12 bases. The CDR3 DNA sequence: TGTGCCAGCAGCCGGGTCCCAGGACAAGAGACCCAGTACTTC. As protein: CASSRVPGQETQYF.

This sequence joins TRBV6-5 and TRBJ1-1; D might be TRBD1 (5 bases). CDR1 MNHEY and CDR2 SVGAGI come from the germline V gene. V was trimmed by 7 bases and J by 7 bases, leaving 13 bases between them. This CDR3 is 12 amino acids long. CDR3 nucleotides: TGTGCCAGCACCCCTGGACACCTTGAAGCTTTCTTT. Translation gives CASTPGHLEAFF.

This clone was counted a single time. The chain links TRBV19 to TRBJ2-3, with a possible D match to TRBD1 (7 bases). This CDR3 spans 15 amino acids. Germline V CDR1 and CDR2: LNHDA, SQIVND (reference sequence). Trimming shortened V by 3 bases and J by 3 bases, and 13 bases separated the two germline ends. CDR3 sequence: CASSIVPGGTDTQYF. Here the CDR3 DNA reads TGTGCCAGTAGTATCGTCCCAGGGGGGACAGATACGCAGTATTTT.

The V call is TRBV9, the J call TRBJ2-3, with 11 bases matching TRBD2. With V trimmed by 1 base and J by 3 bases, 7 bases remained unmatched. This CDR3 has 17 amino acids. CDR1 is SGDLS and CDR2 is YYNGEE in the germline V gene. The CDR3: CASSVYRLAGQTDTQYF. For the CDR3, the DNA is TGTGCCAGCAGCGTATACCGACTAGCGGGACAGACAGATACGCAGTATTTT.

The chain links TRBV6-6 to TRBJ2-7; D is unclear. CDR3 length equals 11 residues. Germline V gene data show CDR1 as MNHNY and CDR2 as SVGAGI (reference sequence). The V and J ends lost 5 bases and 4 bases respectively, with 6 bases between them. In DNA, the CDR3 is TGTGCCAGCAGTCTGAGATACGAGCAGTACTTC. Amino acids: CASSLRYEQYF.

CDR3 coding DNA: TGTGCCAGCACACCGCAGCAGTTTACGCCAGTGGGACAGGGGGGGACTGAAGCTTTCTTT. The encoded protein is CASTPQQFTPVGQGGTEAFF. The rearrangement joins TRBV27 to TRBJ1-1, with 11 bases aligning to TRBD1. There are 20 residues in the CDR3. Germline V gives CDR1 MNHEY, CDR2 SMNVEV (reference sequence). The ends lost 7 bases at V and 5 bases at J; junction bases unmatched: 24.

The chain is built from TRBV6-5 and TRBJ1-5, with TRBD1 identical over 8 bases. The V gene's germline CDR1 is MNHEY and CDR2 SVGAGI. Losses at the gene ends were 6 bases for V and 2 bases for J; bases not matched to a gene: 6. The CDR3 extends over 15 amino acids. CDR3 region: CASRRDRWGNQPQHF. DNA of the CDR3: TGTGCCAGCAGGAGGGACAGGTGGGGCAATCAGCCCCAGCATTTT.

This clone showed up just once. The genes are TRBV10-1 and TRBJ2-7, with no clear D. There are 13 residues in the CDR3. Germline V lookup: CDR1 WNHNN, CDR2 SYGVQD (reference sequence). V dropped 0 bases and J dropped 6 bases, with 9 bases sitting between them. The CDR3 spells CASSESSAFEQYF. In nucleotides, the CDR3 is TGCGCCAGCAGTGAGTCCAGTGCGTTCGAGCAGTACTTC.

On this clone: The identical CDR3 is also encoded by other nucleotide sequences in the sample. CDR3 residues: CASSQGGSYNSPLHF. The DNA of the CDR3 is TGTGCCAGCAGCCAAGGGGGCTCCTATAATTCACCCCTCCACTTT. This chain joins TRBV14 and TRBJ1-6, with D uncertain. Trimming stripped 1 base from V and 0 bases from J, with 4 bases between. CDR3 size: 15 residues. The germline gives CDR1 SGHDN, CDR2 FVKESK.

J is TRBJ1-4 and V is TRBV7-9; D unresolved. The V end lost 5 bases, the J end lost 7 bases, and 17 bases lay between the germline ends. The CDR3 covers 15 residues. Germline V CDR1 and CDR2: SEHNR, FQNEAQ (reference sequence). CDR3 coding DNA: TGTGCCAGCAGCCCCGACCGAAGTGAGGGTGAAAAACTGTTTTTT. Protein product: CASSPDRSEGEKLFF.

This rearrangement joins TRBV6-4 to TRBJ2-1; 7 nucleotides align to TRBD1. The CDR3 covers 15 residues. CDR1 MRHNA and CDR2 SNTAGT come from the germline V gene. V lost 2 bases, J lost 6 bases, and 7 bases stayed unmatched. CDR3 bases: TGTGCCAGCAGTGACAGTCGACAGGGCGGCAATGAGCAGTTCTTC. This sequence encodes CASSDSRQGGNEQFF.

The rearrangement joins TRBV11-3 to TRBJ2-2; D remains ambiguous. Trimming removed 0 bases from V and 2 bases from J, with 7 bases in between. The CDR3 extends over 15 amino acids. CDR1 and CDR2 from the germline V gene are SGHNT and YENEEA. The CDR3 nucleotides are TGTGCCAGCAGCTTAGAGGCGGCTAACACCGGGGAGCTGTTTTTT. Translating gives CASSLEAANTGELFF.

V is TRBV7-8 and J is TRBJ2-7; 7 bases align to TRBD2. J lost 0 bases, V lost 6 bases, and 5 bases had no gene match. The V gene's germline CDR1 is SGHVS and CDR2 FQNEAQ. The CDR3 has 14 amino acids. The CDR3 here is CASRQRGSSYEQYF. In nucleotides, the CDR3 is TGTGCCAGCAGGCAGCGGGGCAGCTCCTACGAGCAGTACTTC. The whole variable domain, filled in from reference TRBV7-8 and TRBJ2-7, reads GAGVSQSPRYKVAKRGQDVALRCDPISGHVSLFWYQQALGQGPEFLTYFQNEAQLDKSGLPSDRFFAERPEGSVSTLKIQRTQQEDSAVYLCASRQRGSSYEQYFGPGTRLTVT.

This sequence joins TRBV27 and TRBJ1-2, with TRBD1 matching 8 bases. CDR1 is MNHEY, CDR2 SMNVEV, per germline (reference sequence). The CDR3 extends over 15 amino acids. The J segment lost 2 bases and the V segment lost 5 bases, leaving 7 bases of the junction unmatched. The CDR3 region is CASSMTGDGNYGYTF. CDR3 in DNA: TGTGCCAGCAGTATGACAGGGGACGGGAACTATGGCTACACCTTC.

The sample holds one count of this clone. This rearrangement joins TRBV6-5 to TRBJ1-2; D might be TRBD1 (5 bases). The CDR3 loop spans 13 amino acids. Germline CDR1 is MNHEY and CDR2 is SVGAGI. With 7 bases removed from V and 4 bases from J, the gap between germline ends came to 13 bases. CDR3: CASIGRVVYGYTF. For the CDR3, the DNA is TGTGCCAGCATTGGCAGGGTGGTCTATGGCTACACCTTC.

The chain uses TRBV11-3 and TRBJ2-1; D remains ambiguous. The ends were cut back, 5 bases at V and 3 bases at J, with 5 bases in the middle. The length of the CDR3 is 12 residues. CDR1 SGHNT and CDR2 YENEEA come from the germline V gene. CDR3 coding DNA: TGTGCCAGCAGCCGTGTCTACAATGAGCAGTTCTTC. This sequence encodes CASSRVYNEQFF.

The CDR3 region has the DNA TGTGCCAGTAGTGACGGACTAGGGGTTGAGCAGTTCTTC. It yields the protein CASSDGLGVEQFF. V is TRBV19 and J is TRBJ2-1; TRBD2 aligns across 7 bases. Germline V gene data show CDR1 as LNHDA and CDR2 as SQIVND (reference sequence). This CDR3 region has 13 residues. The V gene end was trimmed by 5 bases and the J gene end by 9 bases; junction bases not matched to a gene: 7.

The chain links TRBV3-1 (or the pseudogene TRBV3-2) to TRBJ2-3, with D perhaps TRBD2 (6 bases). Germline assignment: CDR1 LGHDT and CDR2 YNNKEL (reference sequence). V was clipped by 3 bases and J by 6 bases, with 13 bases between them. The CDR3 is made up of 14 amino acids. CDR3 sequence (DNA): TGTGCCAGCAGCCAGAAGGCGGGGACGGATACGCAGTATTTT. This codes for CASSQKAGTDTQYF.

In DNA, the CDR3 is TGTGCCAGCAGCTCTATACTAGCGGGGCTCACAGATACGCAGTATTTT. This codes for CASSSILAGLTDTQYF. V and J are TRBV7-9 and TRBJ2-3, with 10 bases fitting TRBD2. CDR1 and CDR2 from the germline V gene are SEHNR and FQNEAQ (reference sequence). With V trimmed by 4 bases and J by 2 bases, 6 bases remained unmatched. This CDR3 has 16 residues.

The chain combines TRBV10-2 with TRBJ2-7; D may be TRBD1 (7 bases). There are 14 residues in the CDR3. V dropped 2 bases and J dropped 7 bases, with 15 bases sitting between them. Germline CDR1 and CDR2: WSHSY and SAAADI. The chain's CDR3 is CASSEAGGPREQYF. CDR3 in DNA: TGCGCCAGCAGTGAGGCAGGGGGGCCTCGGGAGCAGTACTTC.

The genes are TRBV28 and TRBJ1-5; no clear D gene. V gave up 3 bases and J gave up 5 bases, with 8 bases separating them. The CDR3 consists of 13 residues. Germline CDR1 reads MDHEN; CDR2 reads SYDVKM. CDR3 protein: CASSFGWDQPQHF. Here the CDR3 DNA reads TGTGCCAGCAGTTTCGGGTGGGATCAGCCCCAGCATTTT.